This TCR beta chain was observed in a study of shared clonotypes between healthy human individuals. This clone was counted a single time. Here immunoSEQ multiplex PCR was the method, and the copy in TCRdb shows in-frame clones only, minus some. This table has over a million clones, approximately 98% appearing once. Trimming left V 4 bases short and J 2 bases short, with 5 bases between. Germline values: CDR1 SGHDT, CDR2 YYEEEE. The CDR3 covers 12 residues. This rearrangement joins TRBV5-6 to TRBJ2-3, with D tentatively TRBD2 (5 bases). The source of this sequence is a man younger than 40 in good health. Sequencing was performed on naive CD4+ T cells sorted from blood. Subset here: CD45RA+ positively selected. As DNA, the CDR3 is TGTGCCAGCAGCCGGGACACAGATACGCAGTATTTT. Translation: CASSRDTDTQYF.